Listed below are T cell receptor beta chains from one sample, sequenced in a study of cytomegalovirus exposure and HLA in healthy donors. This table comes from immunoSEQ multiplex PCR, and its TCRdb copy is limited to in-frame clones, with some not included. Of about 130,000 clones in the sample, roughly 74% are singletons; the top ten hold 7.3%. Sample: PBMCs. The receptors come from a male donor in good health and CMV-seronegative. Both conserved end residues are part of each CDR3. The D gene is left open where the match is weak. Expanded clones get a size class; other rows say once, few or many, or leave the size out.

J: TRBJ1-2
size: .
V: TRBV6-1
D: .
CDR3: CASSENRNYGYTF
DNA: TGTGCCAGCAGTGAAAACAGGAACTATGGCTACACCTTC

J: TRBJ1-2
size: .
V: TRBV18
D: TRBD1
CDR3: CASSPDRGAYGYTF
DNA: TGTGCCAGCTCTCCCGACAGGGGCGCTTATGGCTACACCTTC

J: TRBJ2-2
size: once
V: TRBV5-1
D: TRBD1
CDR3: CASSWTGTNTGELFF
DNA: TGCGCCAGCAGTTGGACAGGAACTAACACCGGGGAGCTGTTTTTT

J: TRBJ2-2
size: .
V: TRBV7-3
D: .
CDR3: CASSAPNRPGELFF
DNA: TGTGCCAGCAGCGCACCAAACAGGCCCGGGGAGCTGTTTTTT

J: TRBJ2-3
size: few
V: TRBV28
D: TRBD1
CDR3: CASSPATGGGTDTQYF
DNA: TGTGCCAGCAGCCCGGCGACAGGGGGCGGCACAGATACGCAGTATTTT

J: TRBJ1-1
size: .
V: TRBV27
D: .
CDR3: CASSLNRANTEAFF
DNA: TGTGCCAGCAGTTTAAACAGGGCAAACACTGAAGCTTTCTTT

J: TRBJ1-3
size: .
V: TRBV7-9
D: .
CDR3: CASSHRQVGGNTIYF
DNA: TGTGCCAGCAGCCACCGCCAGGTCGGAGGAAACACCATATATTTT

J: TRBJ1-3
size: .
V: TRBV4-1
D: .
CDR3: CASSQVFLANSGNTIYF
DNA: TGCGCCAGCAGCCAAGTGTTTTTGGCAAACTCTGGAAACACCATATATTTT

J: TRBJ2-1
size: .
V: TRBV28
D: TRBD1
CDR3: CASSLASTGTGKVDEQFF
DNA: TGTGCCAGCAGTTTAGCCAGCACCGGGACAGGGAAGGTCGATGAGCAGTTCTTC

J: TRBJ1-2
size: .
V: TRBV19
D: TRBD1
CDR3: CASRYRGEGYTF
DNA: TGTGCGAGTAGATACAGGGGGGAAGGCTACACCTTC

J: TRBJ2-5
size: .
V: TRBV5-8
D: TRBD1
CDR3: CASSLGRQGVETQYF
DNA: TGTGCCAGCAGCTTGGGTAGACAGGGCGTAGAGACCCAGTACTTC

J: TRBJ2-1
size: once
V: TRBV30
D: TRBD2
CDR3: CAWSFVAGGPGNEQFF
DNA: TGTGCCTGGAGCTTTGTAGCGGGGGGGCCGGGAAATGAGCAGTTCTTC

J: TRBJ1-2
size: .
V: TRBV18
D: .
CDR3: CASSPPVGGRGGYTF
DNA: TGTGCCAGCTCACCACCGGTCGGGGGGCGAGGTGGCTACACCTTC

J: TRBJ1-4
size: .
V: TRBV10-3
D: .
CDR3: CAISESEGWEKLFF
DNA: TGTGCCATCAGTGAGTCGGAGGGTTGGGAAAAACTGTTTTTT

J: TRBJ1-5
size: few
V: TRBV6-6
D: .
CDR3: CASSYSGGRQPQHF
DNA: TGTGCCAGCAGTTACTCGGGGGGTCGTCAGCCCCAGCATTTT

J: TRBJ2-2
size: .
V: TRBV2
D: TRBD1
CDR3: CASSHPGQGAGELFF
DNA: TGTGCCAGCAGTCACCCGGGACAGGGGGCCGGGGAGCTGTTTTTT

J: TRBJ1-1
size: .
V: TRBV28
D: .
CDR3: CASTPAAMFMNTEAFF
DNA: TGTGCCAGCACCCCGGCAGCGATGTTCATGAACACTGAAGCTTTCTTT

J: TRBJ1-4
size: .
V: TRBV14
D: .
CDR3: CASSQARRGPNEKLFF
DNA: TGTGCCAGCAGCCAGGCGCGCAGGGGTCCTAATGAAAAACTGTTTTTT

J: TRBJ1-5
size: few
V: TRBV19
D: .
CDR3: CASGDSIYSNQPQHF
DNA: TGTGCCAGTGGGGACTCAATTTATAGCAATCAGCCCCAGCATTTT

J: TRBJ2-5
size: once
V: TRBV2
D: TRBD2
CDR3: CASSDSGLATGQTQYF
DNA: TGTGCCAGCAGTGACTCGGGACTAGCGACGGGGCAGACCCAGTACTTC

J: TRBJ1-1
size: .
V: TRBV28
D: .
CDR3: CASHWGGEALSAEAFF
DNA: TGTGCCAGCCATTGGGGGGGGGAGGCGCTAAGCGCTGAAGCTTTCTTT

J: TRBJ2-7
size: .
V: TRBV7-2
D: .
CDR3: CASSLGSDRTLKTYEQYF
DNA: TGTGCCAGCAGCTTAGGTTCCGATCGAACCCTAAAAACCTACGAGCAGTACTTC

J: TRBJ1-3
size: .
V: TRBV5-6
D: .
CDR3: CASSFVGSSGNTIYF
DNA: TGTGCCAGCAGCTTCGTCGGGAGCTCTGGAAACACCATATATTTT